The present entry profiles one T cell receptor beta chain with its context. This may stem from a read error, because a much larger clone lies one nucleotide away. This sample is drawn from a study of spatial heterogeneity in lung cancer. The time point is: sample taken at primary tumor resection. No cells were sorted before sequencing. The whole RNA sequenced was extracted from tumor, nontumor lung or frozen PBMC. MiXCR, run by TCRdb on the 5' RACE reads, gives a single entry per CDR3 protein. The sample shows around 63,000 distinct CDR3 sequences, about 8% of them seen only once. This sequence originates from a female donor with early-stage non-small cell lung cancer. Sequenced material: PBMCs, taken at surgery.

CDR3 amino acids: CASRSREGASYERYF. The CDR3 DNA sequence: TGTGCCAGCAGATCGAGAGAGGGGGCCAGCTACGAGCGGTACTTC. The chain links TRBV2 to TRBJ2-7, with 7 bases identical to TRBD1. Germline-derived CDR1 and CDR2 are SNHLY and FYNNEI. The CDR3 totals 15 residues.